A selection of T cell receptor beta chains follows, all from one sample in a study of T cell responses to AZD1222 COVID-19 vaccine. The repertoire was sequenced with immunoSEQ multiplex PCR; TCRdb's copy has only in-frame clones and lacks some. This sample has approximately 140,000 clones; roughly 89% occur once, and the top ten carry just over 5.5%. The material was peripheral blood, obtained on day 0 of AZD1222 vaccination. Source of these receptors: an adult in good health. Both conserved end residues are part of each CDR3. The D gene is left open where the match is weak. Clone size is given for some rows only: seen once, a few or many times, or a class if the clone is expanded.

cdr3_nt	cdr3_aa	j_call	d_call	v_call	clone_size
TGTGCCAGCAGTCAAATGGTAATCGGAGAAGCTTTCTTT	CASSQMVIGEAFF	TRBJ1-1	-	TRBV27	few
TGTGCCAGTAGCCTTCCGGGACTAGCGGGAAGGGGCCATGGCAATGAGCAGTTCTTC	CASSLPGLAGRGHGNEQFF	TRBJ2-1	TRBD2	TRBV19	-
TGTGCCAGCAGCGTAGCTCCCGGGGGGGACTTCACCTACGAGCAGTACTTC	CASSVAPGGDFTYEQYF	TRBJ2-7	TRBD2	TRBV9	-
TGTGCCAGCAGTTACGGGACTTTTGAGTTCTTC	CASSYGTFEFF	TRBJ2-1	-	TRBV6-2/TRBV6-3	once
TGTGCCAGCAGCATGTATTCCTTTAGCACAGATACGCAGTATTTT	CASSMYSFSTDTQYF	TRBJ2-3	-	TRBV27	once
TGTGCCAGCAGGCTGACAGGCTCCTACAATGAGCAGTTCTTC	CASRLTGSYNEQFF	TRBJ2-1	-	TRBV25-1	-
TGCGCCAGCAGCCACCCGGGACTAGCGGAGACCGGGGAGCTGTTTTTT	CASSHPGLAETGELFF	TRBJ2-2	TRBD2	TRBV4-3	medium-sized
TGTGCCAGCCTGGGGAGGGCCGGAAACACCATATATTTT	CASLGRAGNTIYF	TRBJ1-3	-	TRBV7-2	-
TGTGCCAGCAGCTCCCTGAGGGAGACCCAGTACTTC	CASSSLRETQYF	TRBJ2-5	-	TRBV7-6	once
TGTGCCAGCAGCCCCAGTGGAGGCCTTGTCCCGAAAGCTTTCTTT	CASSPSGGLVPKAFF	TRBJ1-1	-	TRBV9	-
TGCAGTGCTAGTCCCATCGCTAGAGGCACAGATACGCAGTATTTT	CSASPIARGTDTQYF	TRBJ2-3	-	TRBV20-1	-
TGTGCCAGCAGCTTAGCGATGGGTACCAATCAGCCCCAGCATTTT	CASSLAMGTNQPQHF	TRBJ1-5	-	TRBV7-9	once
TGTGCCAGCAGTTCTGGGACTAGCGGGCGAGATACGCAGTATTTT	CASSSGTSGRDTQYF	TRBJ2-3	TRBD2	TRBV6-5	-
TGTGCCAGCAGTTTAGGGCAGGTGGGGAATTCACCCCTCCACTTT	CASSLGQVGNSPLHF	TRBJ1-6	-	TRBV28	-
TGTGCCAGCAGCTTATCTTCAGGGATCGCTGGCTACACCTTC	CASSLSSGIAGYTF	TRBJ1-2	-	TRBV7-9	-
TGTGCCAGCAGCGTCGAGGACAGCGACTTCACTGAAGCTTTCTTT	CASSVEDSDFTEAFF	TRBJ1-1	-	TRBV9	-
TGCAGTGCTAGAGATCTCACTGAAGCTTTCTTT	CSARDLTEAFF	TRBJ1-1	-	TRBV20-1	-
TGTGCCAGCAGCTTAGAACCTCCTAGCGAAGTAGCCCTTCACTCCTACGAGCAGTACTTC	CASSLEPPSEVALHSYEQYF	TRBJ2-7	-	TRBV7-6	-
TGCGCCAGCAGTGACTGGGACTTGAAACAGCCCCAGCATTTT	CASSDWDLKQPQHF	TRBJ1-5	-	TRBV10-1	-
TGTGCCAGCAGCCCCGGGACCGGGGAGCTGTTTTTT	CASSPGTGELFF	TRBJ2-2	-	TRBV11-3	-
TGTGCCAGCAGCCCGAAGGGTCAGGCGTGGGTGCGAGAGCAGTACTTC	CASSPKGQAWVREQYF	TRBJ2-7	-	TRBV3-1/TRBV3-2	-
TGCGCCAGCAGCCAGGTGAAGGCCGGGGAGCTGTTTTTT	CASSQVKAGELFF	TRBJ2-2	-	TRBV4-3	-
TGTGCCAGCAGCTTAGAGTTGACAGGGCCTAATGAAAAACTGTTTTTT	CASSLELTGPNEKLFF	TRBJ1-4	TRBD1	TRBV7-9	-
TGTGCCAGCAGCTTGACCGGGGATGGTGGCTACACCTTC	CASSLTGDGGYTF	TRBJ1-2	-	TRBV5-5	-
TGTGCCAGCAGTGACTCTGCGGGTCAGGCCGCTGAAGCTTTCTTT	CASSDSAGQAAEAFF	TRBJ1-1	-	TRBV6-4	-
TGTGCCAGCAGCCAGAGCGAGACCCAGTACTTC	CASSQSETQYF	TRBJ2-5	-	TRBV6-6	-
TGTGCCAGCAGCCACCACCCAGACTCTAACTATGGCTACACCTTC	CASSHHPDSNYGYTF	TRBJ1-2	-	TRBV6-2/TRBV6-3	-
TGCGCCAGCAGCTTGATCCAGAGAACCGGGGAGCTGTTTTTT	CASSLIQRTGELFF	TRBJ2-2	-	TRBV5-1	-
TGTGCCTGCAATCCGGACCCCTATAGCAATCAGCCCCAGCATTTT	CACNPDPYSNQPQHF	TRBJ1-5	-	TRBV30	-
TGTGCCAGCACCTCCGGAGGGGGCAATGGCTACACCTTC	CASTSGGGNGYTF	TRBJ1-2	TRBD1	TRBV28	-
TGTGCCAGTAGTACTAGTACAGGGAGCCGGCTCCTATCTGGGGCCAACGTCCTGACTTTC	CASSTSTGSRLLSGANVLTF	TRBJ2-6	-	TRBV19	-
TGTGCCTGGAGCTTTCTAGCGGGAGGTAGTTCGGGCGAGCAGTACTTC	CAWSFLAGGSSGEQYF	TRBJ2-7	TRBD2	TRBV30	-
TGTGCCAGCAGCCACCCCCGGGTAGTCGGCACAGATACGCAGTATTTT	CASSHPRVVGTDTQYF	TRBJ2-3	-	TRBV11-3	-
TGTGCCAGCAGCGTCCTCAGAGGGGACAATGAGCAGTTCTTC	CASSVLRGDNEQFF	TRBJ2-1	-	TRBV7-8	-
TGTGCCAGCAGTTACCTCCCCGCAGGGGTCCCGCAGTATTTT	CASSYLPAGVPQYF	TRBJ2-3	-	TRBV6-5	-
TGTGCCAGTAGTCCGGACAGGCGAATGAACACTGAAGCTTTCTTT	CASSPDRRMNTEAFF	TRBJ1-1	TRBD1	TRBV19	-
TGCGCCAGCCGGAATCCGGGACAACTCTACGAGCAGTACTTC	CASRNPGQLYEQYF	TRBJ2-7	-	TRBV5-1	-
TGTGCCAGCAGCGCGACTAGCGGGAGGATCGATGAGCAGTTCTTC	CASSATSGRIDEQFF	TRBJ2-1	TRBD2	TRBV9	-
TGTGCCACCAGTAAATCGCAGGGAAGTTCGGGCACTGAAGCTTTCTTT	CATSKSQGSSGTEAFF	TRBJ1-1	-	TRBV24-1	-
TGTGCCAGCAGCCAAGATCGGGGAACTGGAAACACCATATATTTT	CASSQDRGTGNTIYF	TRBJ1-3	-	TRBV4-2	-
TGTGCCAGCAGCTCCCTCGGACAGGGGGACGCTAATGAAAAACTGTTTTTT	CASSSLGQGDANEKLFF	TRBJ1-4	TRBD1	TRBV28	-
TGTGCCAGCAGTCCTGACCGGGAGGCCACAGATACGCAGTATTTT	CASSPDREATDTQYF	TRBJ2-3	TRBD2	TRBV28	-
TGTGCCAGCAGCTTAGTGGGACAGGGATTAATGGACTTC	CASSLVGQGLMDF	TRBJ2-7	TRBD1	TRBV11-2	-
TGTGCCAGCACTAGGACAGGAATTAATAATTCACCCCTCCACTTT	CASTRTGINNSPLHF	TRBJ1-6	TRBD1	TRBV27	-
TGTGCCTGGAGTATCGCCAATCAGCCCCAGCATTTT	CAWSIANQPQHF	TRBJ1-5	-	TRBV30	-
TGTGCCACCAGTGATTTACGGGGGACTGAAGCTTTCTTT	CATSDLRGTEAFF	TRBJ1-1	-	TRBV24-1	-
TGCGCCAGCAGCTTGGATCTGGGGGCTTACGAGCAGTACTTC	CASSLDLGAYEQYF	TRBJ2-7	-	TRBV5-1	-
TGTGCCATCAGCTCCGAGAGTACAGGGGCCGGTCAGCCCCAGCATTTT	CAISSESTGAGQPQHF	TRBJ1-5	TRBD1	TRBV10-3	few
TGTGCCAGCAGCCCGGGGAGGGAGCAGTTCTTC	CASSPGREQFF	TRBJ2-1	-	TRBV3-1/TRBV3-2	-
TGTGCCAGCTCACCATCCAGAGAAGCTTTCTTT	CASSPSREAFF	TRBJ1-1	-	TRBV18	once